This TCR beta chain was captured in a study of blood T cell repertoires in COVID-19. Per the original methods: Quantification of nucleated cells was approximated via reference gene primer amplification. Some clones are missing from TCRdb's copy, which holds only in-frame ones; the method was immunoSEQ multiplex PCR. V, J and clone size are taken as reported in that table, and D and trimming were inferred from the DNA itself. Here the sample spans 300,000 to 350,000 clones, about 93% being singletons. The TCR sequence derives from a woman aged 18 to 35 who had recovered from COVID-19. Sequenced: peripheral blood.

CDR3: CSATRAETQYF. CDR3 coding DNA: TGCAGTGCTACCAGGGCAGAGACCCAGTACTTC. The chain joins TRBV20-1 to TRBJ2-5; a possible D gene is TRBD1 (5 bases). V was pared by 4 bases and J by 4 bases, with 7 bases between. The CDR3 loop spans 11 amino acids. Per the germline V gene, CDR1 is DFQATT and CDR2 is SNEGSKA (reference sequence).